Shown below are 21 T cell receptor beta chains from a single sample sequenced in a study of blood T cell repertoires in COVID-19. Libraries were prepared by immunoSEQ multiplex PCR; TCRdb keeps only in-frame clonotypes and omits some of them. The table includes about 200,000 clones, 87% detected once. Sequencing was performed on PBMCs or T cells enriched from blood (not recorded which). Receptor source: a woman in her twenties or thirties who had recovered from COVID-19.

The chain couples TRBV5-1 to TRBJ1-1; D is possibly TRBD1 (5 bases). There are 15 residues in the CDR3. V was clipped by 4 bases and J by 2 bases, with 15 bases between them. The germline CDR1 and CDR2 sequences are SGHRS and YFSETQ. The CDR3: CASSPLGGINTEAFF. The CDR3 DNA sequence: TGCGCCAGCAGCCCCTTGGGGGGTATTAACACTGAAGCTTTCTTT.

A note on this clone: Other DNA sequences in the sample encode the same CDR3. V gene TRBV18 combines with J gene TRBJ1-2; 9 positions agree with TRBD1. Germline CDR1 KGHSH, CDR2 LQKENI. The CDR3 is 13 amino acids. V was pared by 3 bases and J by 8 bases, with 4 bases of the junction left unmatched. The CDR3 bases are TGTGCCAGCTCACCGGGACAGGGCAGGGGCTACACCTTC. Translation: CASSPGQGRGYTF.

This CDR3 reads CASSQESLAGGPTGELFF. The CDR3 DNA is TGTGCCAGCAGCCAAGAATCACTAGCGGGGGGGCCGACCGGGGAGCTGTTTTTT. The rearrangement links TRBV4-2 to TRBJ2-2; 13 nucleotides align to TRBD2. CDR1 is LGHNA, CDR2 YNFKEQ, per germline. The CDR3 length is 18 residues. V shed 0 bases, J shed 5 bases, and the junction held 6 bases outside the gene matches.

The gene calls are TRBV9 and TRBJ2-2; 9 nucleotides agree with TRBD2. The CDR3 extends over 15 amino acids. The germline gives CDR1 SGDLS, CDR2 YYNGEE. J was trimmed by 4 bases and V by 4 bases; bases with no gene match: 5. The CDR3 coding sequence is TGTGCCAGCAGCTCCGGGACTAGCCGCACCGGGGAGCTGTTTTTT. It encodes CASSSGTSRTGELFF.

This clone was recorded a few times. This chain connects TRBV25-1 to TRBJ2-1; 7 bases fit TRBD1. Germline CDR1 MGHDK, CDR2 SYGVNS. V was clipped by 6 bases and J by 5 bases; unmatched bases: 4. CDR3 length equals 13 residues. This CDR3 reads CASRGDRNNEQFF. The CDR3 bases are TGTGCCAGCAGGGGGGACAGAAACAATGAGCAGTTCTTC.

The count of this clone is one. The chain carries TRBV9 and TRBJ1-4; possible D gene TRBD1, 6 bases. This CDR3 contains 15 residues. The ends were cut back, 2 bases at V and 6 bases at J, with 14 bases in the middle. Germline V gene lookup returns CDR1 SGDLS and CDR2 YYNGEE. CDR3 region: CASSVYGTPDEKLFF. DNA for the CDR3: TGTGCCAGCAGCGTGTACGGGACACCAGATGAAAAACTGTTTTTT.

The chain combines TRBV6-5 with TRBJ1-1; no clear D gene. Germline loops: CDR1 MNHEY, CDR2 SVGAGI. The CDR3 runs 15 residues. Here the CDR3 reads CSVTPLVGASTEAFF. CDR3 sequence (DNA): TGTTCCGTTACCCCCCTTGTGGGAGCCTCCACTGAAGCTTTCTTT.

The chain recombines TRBV10-3 with TRBJ1-2; TRBD1 matches 8 bases. The CDR3 has 12 amino acids. Germline assignment: CDR1 ENHRY and CDR2 SYGVKD. Trimming at V came to 4 bases and at J to 8 bases, leaving 3 bases not matched to a gene. The DNA of the CDR3 is TGTGCCATCAGTGCACAGGGGGAGGGCTACACCTTC. Protein: CAISAQGEGYTF.

The rearrangement links TRBV9 to TRBJ2-5; maybe TRBD2 (7 bases). Trimming stripped 3 bases from V and 1 base from J, with 13 bases between. The CDR3 has 15 residues. Germline loops: CDR1 SGDLS, CDR2 YYNGEE. The CDR3 nucleotides read TGTGCCAGCAGCGCCCTGGGGGGGGCCCAAGAGACCCAGTACTTC. Translated, it gives CASSALGGAQETQYF. Full variable domain (rest looked up from reference TRBV9 and TRBJ2-5): DSGVTQTPKHLITATGQRVTLRCSPRSGDLSVYWYQQSLDQGLQFLIQYYNGEERAKGNILERFSAQQFPDLHSELNLSSLELGDSALYFCASSALGGAQETQYFGPGTRLLVL.

The J gene is TRBJ2-1, the V gene TRBV7-9; 8 bases agree with TRBD2. The CDR3 contains 15 residues. CDR1 is SEHNR and CDR2 is FQNEAQ in the germline V gene (reference sequence). With 5 bases clipped from V and 4 bases from J, the junction kept 7 bases outside the gene matches. CDR3 DNA sequence: TGTGCCAGCAGCCCGAGGGGACTAGAATACAATGAGCAGTTCTTC. It codes for CASSPRGLEYNEQFF.

The rearrangement uses TRBV2 and TRBJ1-5; TRBD1 aligns across 9 bases. In germline, CDR1 is SNHLY, CDR2 FYNNEI. V gave up 4 bases and J gave up 5 bases; unmatched junction bases: 0. This CDR3 is built from 13 residues. The CDR3 coding sequence is TGTGCCAGCAGTGGGACAGGGGATCAGCCCCAGCATTTT. Its protein is CASSGTGDQPQHF.

The rearrangement uses TRBV6-4 and TRBJ1-1; D perhaps matches TRBD1 (5 bases). The CDR3 extends over 14 amino acids. V gave up 0 bases and J gave up 8 bases, with 13 bases separating them. Germline V gives CDR1 MRHNA, CDR2 SNTAGT. The CDR3 region has the DNA TGTGCCAGCAGTGACTCCAATGATGGGGGGGAAGCTTTCTTT. Encoded protein: CASSDSNDGGEAFF.

The CDR3 sequence is CASSQEGDRNYGYTF. CDR3 in DNA: TGCGCCAGCAGCCAAGAGGGGGACAGAAACTATGGCTACACCTTC. The chain is built from TRBV4-1 and TRBJ1-2; 7 positions agree with TRBD1. V shed 0 bases and J 2 bases; nucleotides not matched to a gene: 3. Germline assignment: CDR1 MGHRA and CDR2 YSYEKL. The CDR3 consists of 15 residues.

This rearrangement joins TRBV7-9 to TRBJ1-6; weak D call: TRBD1 (6 bases). Trimming stripped 5 bases from V and 7 bases from J, with 15 bases between. Per germline, CDR1 SEHNR and CDR2 FQNEAQ (reference sequence). This CDR3 comprises 15 residues. The CDR3 DNA sequence: TGTGCCAGCAGCCTACAGGGAGCGGGGAATTCACCCCTCCACTTT. Its protein product is CASSLQGAGNSPLHF.

The V and J genes are TRBV5-4 and TRBJ1-1; 7 bases are a match to TRBD1. CDR1 and CDR2 from the germline V gene are SGHNT and YYREEE (reference sequence). With 3 bases clipped from V and 5 bases from J, the junction kept 7 bases outside the gene matches. The CDR3 extends over 14 amino acids. The chain's CDR3 is CASSSVKTGTEAFF. DNA of the CDR3: TGTGCCAGCAGCTCCGTTAAGACAGGGACTGAAGCTTTCTTT.

This chain uses TRBV6-5 with TRBJ1-2, with TRBD1 matching over 10 bases. The V segment lost 7 bases and the J segment 4 bases; nucleotides outside the gene matches: 6. From germline, CDR1 is MNHEY and CDR2 SVGAGI. The CDR3 is made up of 14 amino acids. The CDR3 reads CASTVDRGGYGYTF. The CDR3 DNA follows: TGTGCCAGCACCGTGGACAGGGGGGGCTATGGCTACACCTTC.

The V and J genes are TRBV10-3 and TRBJ1-1, with 8 bases identical to TRBD1. CDR3 size: 14 residues. V trimming: 2 bases; J trimming: 11 bases; junction bases outside the gene matches: 10. The germline V gene has CDR1 ENHRY and CDR2 SYGVKD. The CDR3: CAISEAMDRVEAFF. The CDR3 region has the DNA TGTGCCATCAGTGAGGCGATGGACAGGGTCGAGGCTTTCTTT.

The rearrangement joins TRBV30 to TRBJ1-5; D is ambiguous. The CDR3 is 14 residues long. V lost 3 bases and J 0 bases, leaving 9 bases between the germline ends. Germline assignment: CDR1 GTSNPN and CDR2 SVGIG (reference sequence). CDR3 loop: CAWRETVSNQPQHF. The CDR3 DNA sequence: TGTGCCTGGAGGGAGACGGTTAGCAATCAGCCCCAGCATTTT. Variable domain in full (rest from reference TRBV30 and TRBJ1-5): SQTIHQWPATLVQPVGSPLSLECTVEGTSNPNLYWYRQAAGRGLQLLFYSVGIGQISSEVPQNLSASRPQDRQFILSSKKLLLSDSGFYLCAWRETVSNQPQHFGDGTRLSIL.

The V and J genes are TRBV7-2 and TRBJ1-6, with D possibly TRBD1 on 6 matching bases. Trimming removed 2 bases from V and 5 bases from J, with 13 bases in between. Germline V gene lookup returns CDR1 SGHTA and CDR2 FQGNSA. The CDR3 covers 16 residues. CDR3 sequence: CASSLLGGRDNSPLHF. The CDR3 coding sequence is TGTGCCAGCAGCTTATTAGGGGGACGGGATAATTCACCCCTCCACTTT.

The rearrangement uses TRBV6-2 or TRBV6-3 and TRBJ2-3; 16 bases match TRBD2. The CDR3 spans 19 residues. V lost 4 bases, J lost 10 bases, and 17 bases stayed unmatched. Germline CDR1 reads MNHEY; CDR2 reads SVGEGT. The CDR3: CASSSLSGTSGREPVPQYF. CDR3 DNA: TGTGCCAGCAGTTCTCTCTCCGGGACTAGCGGGAGGGAACCAGTTCCGCAGTATTTT.

The rearrangement uses TRBV7-8 and TRBJ1-2; D gene unclear. The CDR3 is 15 residues long. V lost 3 bases and J lost 4, with 15 bases in between. In germline, CDR1 is SGHVS, CDR2 FQNEAQ. The CDR3 spells CASSFPGEWGYGYTF. The CDR3 DNA follows: TGTGCCAGCAGCTTTCCTGGGGAGTGGGGCTATGGCTACACCTTC.